Below are 26 T cell receptor beta chains sequenced from a single sample in a study of glioma-infiltrating T cells. TCR alpha and beta CDR3 regions were amplified from RNA using iRepertoire nested multiplex PCR. MiXCR, run by TCRdb on the multiplex PCR reads, gives a single entry per CDR3 protein. The data hold about 400,000 distinct CDR3 sequences, with 41% observed a single time. Material: glioma tissue, nonneoplastic brain tissue, or PBMCs (not recorded which). The receptors here all came from a human donor with low-grade glioma or glioblastoma, undergoing nonglioma brain surgery, or in good health (not recorded which).

This clonotype was seen repeatedly, ten times or more. J is TRBJ2-7 and V is TRBV28; TRBD2 matches at 7 bases. The CDR3 covers 15 residues. Per the germline V gene, CDR1 is MDHEN and CDR2 is SYDVKM. Trimming at V came to 3 bases and at J to 6 bases, leaving 11 bases not matched to a gene. CDR3 residues: CASSLIGGSLVEQYF. CDR3 coding DNA: TGTGCCAGCAGTTTGATTGGCGGGAGTTTGGTCGAGCAGTACTTC.

This chain connects TRBV7-2 to TRBJ2-3, with D unclear. Germline V gene sequence: CDR1 SGHTA, CDR2 FQGNSA. The CDR3 is 15 residues long. Trimming stripped 3 bases from V and 2 bases from J, with 12 bases between. The CDR3 here is CASSFAPGYTDTQYF. CDR3 DNA sequence: TGTGCCAGCAGCTTCGCCCCAGGATACACAGATACGCAGTATTTT.

This clonotype has ten or more counts. The CDR3 DNA is TGTGCCACCAGCAGAGATCGGAACACGAGGTTCTTC. Protein product: CATSRDRNTRFF. V usage is TRBV15 and J usage is TRBJ2-1; D not resolved. CDR3 length: 12 amino acids. Trimming pared 0 bases from V and 15 bases from J, leaving 12 bases between. Germline V gene sequence: CDR1 LNHNV, CDR2 YYDKDF (reference sequence). Filled out from reference TRBV15 and TRBJ2-1, the complete variable domain reads DAMVIQNPRYQVTQFGKPVTLSCSQTLNHNVMYWYQQKSSQAPKLLFHYYDKDFNNEADTPDNFQSRRPNTSFCFLDIRSPGLGDTAMYLCATSRDRNTRFFGPGTRLTVL.

The chain is built from TRBV10-3 and TRBJ2-1, with 8 bases lining up with TRBD2. The CDR3 loop spans 16 amino acids. After removal of 3 bases from V and 4 bases from J, the junction contained 8 bases not matched to a gene. Germline V lookup: CDR1 ENHRY, CDR2 SYGVKD. The CDR3 loop is CAISDPSGRRYNEQFF. The CDR3 nucleotides are TGTGCCATCAGTGACCCCAGCGGGAGAAGATACAATGAGCAGTTCTTC.

The V gene is TRBV20-1, the J gene TRBJ1-5, with 10 bases identical to TRBD1. Germline CDR1 DFQATT, CDR2 SNEGSKA (reference sequence). CDR3 length: 20 residues. The trim removed 2 bases at V and 0 bases at J, leaving 16 bases unmatched. The CDR3 DNA follows: TGCAGTGCTAGACCCCCAGTCCCCGGGACAGGGGCTTATAGCAATCAGCCCCAGCATTTT. It specifies CSARPPVPGTGAYSNQPQHF.

This chain uses TRBV12-3 or TRBV12-4 with TRBJ2-7, with 9 bases that match TRBD1. This CDR3 comprises 15 residues. V lost 6 bases and J lost 4; bases outside the gene matches: 10. CDR3 region: CASRRDREPPYEQYF. The CDR3 region has the DNA TGTGCCAGCAGAAGGGACAGGGAACCCCCTTACGAGCAGTACTTC.

This clonotype was observed a few times. This sequence joins TRBV14 and TRBJ1-2; no firm D call. The V end was cut by 0 bases, the J end by 5 bases, with 4 bases between. The CDR3 extends over 12 amino acids. CDR1 and CDR2 (germline): SGHDN, FVKESK. CDR3 in DNA: TGTGCCAGCAGCCAAGATGGATATGGCTACACCTTC. It yields the protein CASSQDGYGYTF.

This chain connects TRBV2 to TRBJ2-5; 7 bases fit TRBD2. The CDR3 consists of 13 residues. V lost 6 bases and J lost 5; bases outside the gene matches: 6. Germline CDR1 reads SNHLY; CDR2 reads FYNNEI. The CDR3 region has the DNA TGTGCCAGCAGATTGGGAGGGACGGAGACCCAGTACTTC. Protein sequence: CASRLGGTETQYF.

The rearrangement uses TRBV19 and TRBJ1-4; D is ambiguous. The CDR3 contains 13 residues. Germline V lookup: CDR1 LNHDA, CDR2 SQIVND (reference sequence). Trimming took off 9 bases at V and 10 bases at J, with 18 bases between the two ends. The CDR3 DNA reads TGTGCCAGCCTGGGCCTCCGTCCGGTAAAACTGTTTTTT. As protein: CASLGLRPVKLFF.

This clonotype was counted ten times or more. The chain couples TRBV28 to TRBJ2-1; TRBD2 aligns across 11 bases. Unmatched junction bases numbered 10, after V lost 5 bases and J lost 4 bases. Germline V gene data show CDR1 as MDHEN and CDR2 as SYDVKM. CDR3 size: 17 residues. The CDR3 nucleotides read TGTGCCAGCAGTCTAGCCGCCGGGACTAGCGGTTACAATGAGCAGTTCTTC. The encoded protein is CASSLAAGTSGYNEQFF.

Regarding this clonotype: This sequence may be a read error, since a much larger clone differs from it by one base. The chain carries TRBV6-1 and TRBJ2-7, with a tentative D call TRBD1 (5 bases). Germline loops: CDR1 MNHNS, CDR2 SASEGT. The CDR3 is 16 amino acids. CDR3 amino acids: CASSPTATKISYEKYF. The DNA for the CDR3 is TGTGCCAGCAGTCCGACAGCGACCAAAATATCCTACGAGAAGTACTTC.

In the case of this clonotype: Being one base from a much bigger clone, this may be a read error. The V call is TRBV20-1, the J call TRBJ2-5; TRBD1 aligns across 8 bases. Looked up from germline, CDR1 is DFQATT and CDR2 is SNEGSKA (reference sequence). The CDR3 loop spans 12 amino acids. CDR3 in amino acids: CRTGATQGTQYF. CDR3 DNA sequence: TGCAGGACAGGGGCAACACAAGGGACCCAGTACTTC.

As for this clonotype: Since a much larger clone is just one base distant, this may be a read error. This chain joins TRBV27 and TRBJ1-1; unclear D gene. CDR1 is MNHEY and CDR2 is SMNVEV in the germline V gene (reference sequence). The CDR3 is 15 residues long. The CDR3 protein is CASSASTLANTEAYF. The CDR3 nucleotides are TGTGCCAGCAGTGCTTCAACTTTAGCGAACACTGAAGCTTACTTT.

At least ten counts were recorded for this clonotype. This chain uses TRBV20-1 with TRBJ2-6, with D unclear. V shed 6 bases and J shed 2 bases, with 8 bases lying between them. Germline loops: CDR1 DFQATT, CDR2 SNEGSKA (reference sequence). This CDR3 has 13 amino acids. The CDR3 spells CSAPQTGANVLTF. The CDR3 DNA sequence: TGCAGTGCGCCACAGACTGGGGCCAACGTCCTGACTTTC.

This clonotype was counted at least ten times. This chain connects TRBV28 to TRBJ1-1; possible D gene TRBD1, 5 bases. This CDR3 has 13 amino acids. Trimming removed 2 bases from V and 7 bases from J, with 11 bases in between. In germline, CDR1 is MDHEN, CDR2 SYDVKM. CDR3 nucleotide sequence: TGTGCCAGCAGTTTAGGCGGGGGGGGTGAAGCTTTCTTT. It encodes CASSLGGGGEAFF.

This clonotype was recorded many times. The CDR3 bases are TGCGCCAGCAGCCGCCACGCAAACTCATACCATAGCAATCAGCCCCAGCATTTT. This codes for CASSRHANSYHSNQPQHF. This chain joins TRBV4-1 and TRBJ1-5; D unclear. Trimming pared 4 bases from V and 0 bases from J, leaving 19 bases between. CDR1 is MGHRA and CDR2 is YSYEKL in the germline V gene. The length of the CDR3 is 18 residues.

About this clonotype itself: A read error may be the cause here, since a much bigger clone is one base away. This CDR3 is missing its conserved last phenylalanine or tryptophan, likely due to a read error. DNA of the CDR3: TGTGCCACCTCAGGGGGCAGTCCCTACGAGCAGTACCTC. It encodes CATSGGSPYEQYL. The gene calls are TRBV6-1 and TRBJ2-7, with 8 bases aligning to TRBD1. Losses at the gene ends were 10 bases for V and 2 bases for J; bases not matched to a gene: 7. CDR1 is MNHNS and CDR2 is SASEGT in the germline V gene. The CDR3 totals 13 residues.

This clonotype was seen a handful of times. This sequence joins TRBV4-3 and TRBJ2-7; TRBD1 agrees at 11 bases. V shed 3 bases and J 6 bases; nucleotides not matched to a gene: 4. The CDR3 runs 14 residues. Per the germline V gene, CDR1 is LGHNA and CDR2 is YSLEER. CDR3 nucleotides: TGCGCCAGCAGCCATGGACAGGGGGCCTCCGAGCAGTACTTC. Translation gives CASSHGQGASEQYF.

Concerning this clonotype itself: This may come from a read error, since a much larger clone is one base off. The chain carries TRBV20-1 and TRBJ1-2, with no clear D. Trimming removed 3 bases from V and 4 bases from J, with 12 bases in between. This CDR3 region has 13 residues. The germline V gene has CDR1 DFQATT and CDR2 SNEGSKA (reference sequence). Here the CDR3 DNA reads TGCAGTGCTAGGGCCAGAGACTCCTATGGCTACACCTTC. It is translated as CSARARDSYGYTF.

This clonotype appeared many times. The chain links TRBV20-1 to TRBJ2-3; 10 bases agree with TRBD2. Germline CDR1 is DFQATT and CDR2 is SNEGSKA (reference sequence). V lost 0 bases and J lost 3; bases outside the gene matches: 6. The CDR3 is made up of 16 amino acids. CDR3 sequence (DNA): TGCAGTGCTAGAGATGGCCTAGCGGGAGATACAGATACGCAGTATTTT. Translating it yields CSARDGLAGDTDTQYF.

In this sample, this clonotype turned up many times. This chain joins TRBV7-2 and TRBJ2-1; D may be TRBD2 (6 bases). The CDR3 contains 15 residues. The germline V gene has CDR1 SGHTA and CDR2 FQGNSA. V was pared by 1 base and J by 6 bases, with 13 bases between. CDR3: CASSLGGGSSNEQFF. The CDR3 nucleotides are TGTGCCAGCAGCTTAGGGGGAGGCTCTTCCAATGAGCAGTTCTTC.

This clonotype came up many times. This chain uses TRBV27 with TRBJ1-1, with D possibly matching TRBD1 (6 bases). Germline lookup yields CDR1 MNHEY and CDR2 SMNVEV (reference sequence). V lost 3 bases to trimming and J lost 4 bases, with 15 bases between them. This CDR3 spans 15 amino acids. CDR3 loop: CASSFIGGLVTEAFF. CDR3 DNA sequence: TGTGCCAGCAGTTTTATCGGGGGGCTCGTCACTGAAGCTTTCTTT.

This chain uses TRBV7-9 with TRBJ1-4; D is undetermined. This CDR3 contains 15 residues. The germline V gene encodes CDR1 SEHNR and CDR2 FQNEAQ (reference sequence). Trimming took 6 bases from V and 3 from J, leaving 14 bases between them. The CDR3 here is CASRGGSLSNEKLFF. The CDR3, as DNA: TGTGCCAGCAGAGGAGGGTCGCTGTCTAATGAAAAACTGTTTTTT.

This rearrangement joins TRBV2 to TRBJ1-2; a weak D match, TRBD1 (5 bases). This CDR3 is 12 amino acids long. In germline, CDR1 is SNHLY, CDR2 FYNNEI. V shed 8 bases and J shed 6 bases, with 13 bases lying between them. CDR3 protein: CASGGGSHGYTF. CDR3 sequence (DNA): TGTGCCAGCGGTGGGGGATCTCATGGCTACACCTTC.

Concerning this clonotype: Relative to the germline gene, one junction end is altered; a read error may explain this. This rearrangement joins TRBV28 to TRBJ2-1; no reliable D call. Germline V gene lookup returns CDR1 MDHEN and CDR2 SYDVKM. The CDR3 sequence is 17 residues long. CDR3 residues: CPSSPMLFESSYNEQFF. The CDR3, as DNA: TGTCCCAGCAGCCCTATGTTGTTTGAGAGCTCCTACAATGAGCAGTTCTTC.

Turning to this clonotype: Possible read error: a much larger clone is one base away. This chain joins TRBV20-1 and TRBJ1-1; weak D call: TRBD1 (5 bases). The CDR3 has 9 amino acids. The germline V gene has CDR1 DFQATT and CDR2 SNEGSKA (reference sequence). The CDR3 nucleotides read TGCACACCCGGGACTGAATCTTTCTTT. Translating gives CTPGTESFF.